The sequence of this TCR beta chain was determined in a study of T cell changes during pregnancy in multiple sclerosis. The CDR3 consists of 14 residues. From germline, CDR1 is ENHRY and CDR2 SYGVKD. V lost 6 bases to trimming and J lost 1 base; unmatched junction nucleotides: 2. Data came from immunoSEQ multiplex PCR; TCRdb stores just in-frame clones and leaves some out. This table has some 87,000 clones, roughly 92% appearing once. The V gene is TRBV10-3, the J gene TRBJ2-1; 8 nucleotides agree with TRBD2. Sequencing used peripheral blood, obtained in the first trimester of pregnancy. The sequence was collected from a female donor with multiple sclerosis, enrolled in a pregnancy study. In nucleotides, the CDR3 is TGTGCCATCAGAAGCGGGAGTTCCTACAATGAGCAGTTCTTC. This gives the protein CAIRSGSSYNEQFF.